The 15 T cell receptor beta chains in this list originate from one sample, sequenced in a study of vaccination and CD4 T cells after COVID-19. Stated treatment: roughly 11-day PBMC culture with coronavirus spike peptide pools or control peptides (ViraFEST assay). These receptors' targets are unknown. Sequenced with the Oncomine TCR Beta short-read assay was DNA taken from cultured CD4+ T cells. TCRdb redid the calling of the PCR reads with MiXCR, one entry per CDR3 protein. The sample lists some 10,000 distinct CDR3 sequences, roughly a fifth occurring once. The source was CD4+ T cells from blood, cultured in vitro, collected after SARS-CoV-2 vaccination. These receptors originate from a human donor who had recovered from COVID-19.

This chain joins TRBV7-3 and TRBJ2-7; 7 bases align to TRBD2. Trimming removed 5 bases from V and 0 bases from J; junction bases left unmatched: 7. Germline CDR1 SGHTA, CDR2 FQGTGA. The CDR3 length is 15 residues. CDR3 DNA: TGTGCCAGCAGCCCTGGGCGGGAGCTCTCCTACGAGCAGTACTTC. Translation gives CASSPGRELSYEQYF.

This clonotype was seen a few times. V and J are TRBV7-8 and TRBJ1-2; D remains ambiguous. Per germline, CDR1 SGHVS and CDR2 FQNEAQ. The ends were cut back, 0 bases at V and 5 bases at J, with 13 bases in the middle. The CDR3 loop spans 15 amino acids. The CDR3 spells CASSLAKRGEYGYTF. CDR3 coding DNA: TGTGCCAGCAGCTTAGCGAAGCGGGGAGAATATGGCTACACCTTC.

In its sample, this clonotype is medium-sized. CDR3 sequence: CSAPPGGFQPQHF. CDR3 in DNA: TGCAGTGCACCCCCCGGGGGGTTCCAGCCCCAGCATTTT. The chain recombines TRBV20-1 with TRBJ1-5; a weak D match, TRBD1 (5 bases). Trimming shortened V by 6 bases and J by 7 bases, and 16 bases separated the two germline ends. The CDR3 covers 13 residues. Germline V CDR1 and CDR2: DFQATT, SNEGSKA (reference sequence).

This clonotype is deemed large. The rearrangement uses TRBV7-3 and TRBJ2-7; 14 bases are a match to TRBD2. V shed 4 bases, J shed 7 bases, and the junction held 6 bases outside the gene matches. Germline V lookup: CDR1 SGHTA, CDR2 FQGTGA. The CDR3 has 15 amino acids. In DNA form, the CDR3 reads TGTGCCAGCAGCTCCGGACTAGCGGGAGGTGGTGAGCAGTACTTC. It is translated as CASSSGLAGGGEQYF.

This clonotype occurred a few times. The chain couples TRBV12-3 or TRBV12-4 to TRBJ2-7; D is undetermined. The ends were cut back, 8 bases at V and 0 bases at J, with 11 bases in the middle. This CDR3 is 13 amino acids long. The CDR3 DNA reads as TGTGCCAGCTCCCAGCGTATCTCCTACGAGCAGTACTTC. Its protein is CASSQRISYEQYF.

The chain combines TRBV6-5 with TRBJ1-2, with D possibly being TRBD1 (5 bases). Germline V lookup: CDR1 MNHEY, CDR2 SVGAGI. V dropped 2 bases and J dropped 4 bases, with 17 bases sitting between them. The CDR3 extends over 16 amino acids. CDR3 in DNA: TGTGCCAGCAGTTACACGGCCTCCGGGACGACCTATGGCTACACCTTC. It is translated as CASSYTASGTTYGYTF.

DNA for the CDR3: TGCAGTGCTAGAGGCCCTAGCGACTACGAGCAGTACTTC. Its protein product is CSARGPSDYEQYF. This chain joins TRBV20-1 and TRBJ2-7, with D perhaps TRBD2 (6 bases). V was pared by 1 base and J by 3 bases, with 10 bases between. CDR3 length: 13 residues. Germline assignment: CDR1 DFQATT and CDR2 SNEGSKA (reference sequence).

The chain is built from TRBV7-9 and TRBJ2-7, with D tentatively TRBD1 (5 bases). This CDR3 has 15 amino acids. Germline assignment: CDR1 SEHNR and CDR2 FQNEAQ (reference sequence). The ends were cut back, 5 bases at V and 1 base at J, with 15 bases in the middle. The CDR3: CASSQLGAGSYEQYF. DNA for the CDR3: TGTGCCAGCAGCCAGTTAGGGGCCGGTTCCTACGAGCAGTACTTC.

J is TRBJ2-7 and V is TRBV29-1; 8 bases map to TRBD2. V lost 0 bases, J lost 1 base, and 5 bases stayed unmatched. CDR1 and CDR2 (germline): SQVTM, ANQGSEA. CDR3 size: 15 residues. CDR3 nucleotides: TGCAGCGTTGAAGATCGCGCGGGAGGTTCCTACGAGCAGTACTTC. Protein sequence: CSVEDRAGGSYEQYF.

This chain links TRBV5-1 with TRBJ1-1; unclear D gene. CDR3 length equals 15 residues. Germline V gives CDR1 SGHRS, CDR2 YFSETQ. With 4 bases removed from V and 6 bases from J, the gap between germline ends came to 19 bases. CDR3 DNA sequence: TGCGCCAGCAGCCCCTGGACGGCGCTAGGCGCTGAAGCTTTCTTT. It yields the protein CASSPWTALGAEAFF.

This chain joins TRBV7-9 and TRBJ1-1, with 8 bases lining up with TRBD1. Germline V gene sequence: CDR1 SEHNR, CDR2 FQNEAQ (reference sequence). The CDR3 is made up of 16 amino acids. With 8 bases clipped from V and 1 base from J, the junction kept 12 bases outside the gene matches. CDR3 nucleotides: TGTGCCAGCGGCCAAGGACAGGGCTTTTGGAACACTGAAGCTTTCTTT. This sequence encodes CASGQGQGFWNTEAFF. The entire variable domain, with the rest obtained from reference TRBV7-9 and TRBJ1-1, is as follows: DTGVSQNPRHKITKRGQNVTFRCDPISEHNRLYWYRQTLGQGPEFLTYFQNEAQLEKSRLLSDRFSAERPKGSFSTLEIQRTEQGDSAMYLCASGQGQGFWNTEAFFGQGTRLTVV.

This sequence joins TRBV5-6 and TRBJ2-5; 9 nucleotides match TRBD1. The V segment lost 1 base and the J segment 7 bases; nucleotides outside the gene matches: 17. Germline CDR1 reads SGHDT; CDR2 reads YYEEEE. This CDR3 region has 18 residues. This CDR3 reads CASSLMGTGRAIRTTQYF. In nucleotides, the CDR3 is TGTGCCAGCAGCTTGATGGGGACAGGGCGAGCAATTAGGACGACCCAGTACTTC.

This clonotype was observed a few times. V usage is TRBV4-3 and J usage is TRBJ2-1; tentatively, D is TRBD2 (5 bases). The V gene's germline CDR1 is LGHNA and CDR2 YSLEER. V gave up 0 bases and J gave up 0 bases, with 15 bases separating them. The CDR3 runs 18 residues. As DNA, the CDR3 is TGCGCCAGCAGCCAAGATCCCCTTAGCGAGAGCTCCTACAATGAGCAGTTCTTC. It encodes CASSQDPLSESSYNEQFF.

This chain joins TRBV27 and TRBJ2-7, with 12 bases identical to TRBD2. Germline V gives CDR1 MNHEY, CDR2 SMNVEV (reference sequence). J was trimmed by 3 bases and V by 5 bases; bases with no gene match: 8. The length of the CDR3 is 16 residues. The CDR3 sequence: CASSLRTSGTIYEQYF. CDR3 coding DNA: TGTGCCAGCAGTCTCCGGACTAGCGGGACCATCTACGAGCAGTACTTC.

The chain carries TRBV28 and TRBJ1-1; D is unresolved. This CDR3 contains 15 residues. Germline lookup yields CDR1 MDHEN and CDR2 SYDVKM. Trimming cost V 6 bases and J 0 bases, with 14 bases left between them. The CDR3, as DNA: TGTGCCAGCAGCAGAGCGGGGAGCTTGAACACTGAAGCTTTCTTT. Encoded protein: CASSRAGSLNTEAFF.